A single T cell receptor (beta chain) is shown here with its context. PCR amplification relied on 60 Vbeta primers (plus 13 Jbeta primers). Repertoires were generated with immunoSEQ multiplex PCR, while TCRdb's copy carries only in-frame clones and drops some. Of around 150,000 clones in the sample, 64% are singletons; the top ten hold less than 3.5%. This sample was taken from a study of cytomegalovirus exposure and HLA in healthy donors. Trimming shortened V by 0 bases and J by 0 bases, and 8 bases separated the two germline ends. From germline, CDR1 is SGHRS and CDR2 YFSETQ. The CDR3 is 15 residues long.

The chain couples TRBV5-1 to TRBJ2-3; D call uncertain. The receptor's source is a young woman in good health and CMV-seropositive. Input material: PBMCs. CDR3: CASSLVSPSTDTQYF. The DNA for the CDR3 is TGCGCCAGCAGCTTGGTTAGCCCTAGCACAGATACGCAGTATTTT. The entire variable domain, with the rest obtained from reference TRBV5-1 and TRBJ2-3, is as follows: KAGVTQTPRYLIKTRGQQVTLSCSPISGHRSVSWYQQTPGQGLQFLFEYFSETQRNKGNFPGRFSGRQFSNSRSEMNVSTLELGDSALYLCASSLVSPSTDTQYFGPGTRLTVL.